The entry below gives a single T cell receptor beta chain sequence along with its context. The antigen remains unidentified. The data originate from a study of shared clonotypes between healthy human individuals. Overall study context: Sampling drew on donors who were two women and a few men aged 18 to 49. Per donor, three plates held CD4 naive cells, three held CD4 memory, two held CD8 naive and one held CD8 memory.

Deep was the level at which the assay was run. TCRdb's table, derived via immunoSEQ multiplex PCR, lists solely in-frame clones and lacks some. The sample holds roughly 2.5 million clones, approximately 92% seen once. Broader study findings: It was the non-shared clonotypes that had lower generation probabilities than clonotypes shared by all four donors.

The specimen was naive CD4+ T cells sorted from blood. Subset: CD45RA+ positively selected. The source of this sequence is a young man in good health.

CDR3 nucleotides: TGTGCCAGCAGCACGACAGGGCCCATCTATGGCTACACCTTC. This codes for CASSTTGPIYGYTF. This chain uses TRBV5-6 with TRBJ1-2, with 7 bases lining up with TRBD1. Germline CDR1 SGHDT, CDR2 YYEEEE. V lost 4 bases, J lost 4 bases, and 7 bases stayed unmatched. The CDR3 is 14 residues long.